This TCR beta chain was retrieved from a study of blood T cell repertoires in COVID-19. Sequenced by immunoSEQ multiplex PCR; TCRdb stores in-frame clones only, minus some. The sample has about 210,000 clones; 65% to 90% are singletons. The CDR3 spans 13 residues. The germline V and J ends were trimmed by 6 bases and 7 bases, with 18 bases remaining between them. CDR1 is SQVTM, CDR2 ANQGSEA, per germline. The source is a woman aged 70-85 years with COVID-19, enrolled during active disease. The sample was peripheral blood. The chain couples TRBV29-1 to TRBJ1-2; possibly TRBD1 for D (5 bases). The CDR3: CSVLNAGLGGYTF. The CDR3 DNA reads TGCAGCGTCCTCAATGCAGGGTTGGGTGGCTACACCTTC.